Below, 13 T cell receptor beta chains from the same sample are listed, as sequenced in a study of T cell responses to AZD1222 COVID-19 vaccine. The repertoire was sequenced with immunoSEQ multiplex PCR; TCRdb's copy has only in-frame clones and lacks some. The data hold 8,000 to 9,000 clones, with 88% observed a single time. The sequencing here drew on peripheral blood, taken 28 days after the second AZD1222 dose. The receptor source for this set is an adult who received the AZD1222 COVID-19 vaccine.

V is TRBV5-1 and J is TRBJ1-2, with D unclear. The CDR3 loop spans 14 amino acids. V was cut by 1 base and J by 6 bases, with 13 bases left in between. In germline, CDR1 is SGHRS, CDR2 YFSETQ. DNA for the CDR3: TGCGCCAGCAGCTTGTCGGGTGGACCCAATGGCTACACCTTC. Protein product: CASSLSGGPNGYTF.

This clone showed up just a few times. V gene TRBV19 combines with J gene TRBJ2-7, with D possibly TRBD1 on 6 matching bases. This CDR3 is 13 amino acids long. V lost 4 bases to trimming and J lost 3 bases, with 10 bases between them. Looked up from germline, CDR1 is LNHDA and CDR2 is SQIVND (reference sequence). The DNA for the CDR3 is TGTGCCAGTAGTAATAGAGGGGGCTACGAGCAGTACTTC. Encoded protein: CASSNRGGYEQYF.

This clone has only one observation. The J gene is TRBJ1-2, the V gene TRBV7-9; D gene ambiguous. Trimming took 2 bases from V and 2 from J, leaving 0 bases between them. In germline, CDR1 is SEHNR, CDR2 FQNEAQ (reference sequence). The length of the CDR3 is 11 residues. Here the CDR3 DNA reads TGTGCCAGCAGCTTAAACTATGGCTACACCTTC. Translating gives CASSLNYGYTF.

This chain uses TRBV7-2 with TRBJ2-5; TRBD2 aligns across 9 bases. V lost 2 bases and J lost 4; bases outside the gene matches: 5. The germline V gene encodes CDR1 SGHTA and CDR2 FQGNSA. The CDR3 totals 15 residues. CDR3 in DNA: TGTGCCAGCAGCTTAAGGCGGGAGGGTGTAGAGACCCAGTACTTC. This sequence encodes CASSLRREGVETQYF.

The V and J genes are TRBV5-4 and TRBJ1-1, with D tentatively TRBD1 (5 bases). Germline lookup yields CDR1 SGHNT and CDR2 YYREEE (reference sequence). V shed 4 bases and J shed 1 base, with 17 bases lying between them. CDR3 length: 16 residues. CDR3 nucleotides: TGTGCCAGCAGCCCCGGGGGGTCCCTGGGGAACACTGAAGCTTTCTTT. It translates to CASSPGGSLGNTEAFF. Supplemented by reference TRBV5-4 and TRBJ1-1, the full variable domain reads ETGVTQSPTHLIKTRGQQVTLRCSSQSGHNTVSWYQQALGQGPQFIFQYYREEENGRGNFPPRFSGLQFPNYSSELNVNALELDDSALYLCASSPGGSLGNTEAFFGQGTRLTVV.

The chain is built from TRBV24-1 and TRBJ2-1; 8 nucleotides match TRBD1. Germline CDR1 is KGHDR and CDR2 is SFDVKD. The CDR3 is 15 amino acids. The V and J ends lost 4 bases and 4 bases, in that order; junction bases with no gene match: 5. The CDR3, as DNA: TGTGCCACCAGTGAGGACAGGGCACCTTACAATGAGCAGTTCTTC. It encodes CATSEDRAPYNEQFF.

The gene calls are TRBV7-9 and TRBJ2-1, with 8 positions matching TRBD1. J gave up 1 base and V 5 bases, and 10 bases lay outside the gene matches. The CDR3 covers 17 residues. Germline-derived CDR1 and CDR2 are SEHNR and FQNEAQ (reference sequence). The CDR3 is CASSQSRTGRSYNEQFF. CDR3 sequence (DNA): TGTGCCAGCAGCCAATCGCGGACAGGGCGATCCTACAATGAGCAGTTCTTC.

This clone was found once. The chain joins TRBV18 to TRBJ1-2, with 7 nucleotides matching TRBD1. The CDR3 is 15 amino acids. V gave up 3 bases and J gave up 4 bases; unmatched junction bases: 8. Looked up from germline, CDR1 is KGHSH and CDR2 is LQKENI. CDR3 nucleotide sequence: TGTGCCAGCTCACCGTCGCAACAGGGGACCTATGGCTACACCTTC. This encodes CASSPSQQGTYGYTF. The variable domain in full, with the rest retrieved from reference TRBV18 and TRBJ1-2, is NAGVMQNPRHLVRRRGQEARLRCSPMKGHSHVYWYRQLPEEGLKFMVYLQKENIIDESGMPKERFSAEFPKEGPSILRIQQVVRGDSAAYFCASSPSQQGTYGYTFGSGTRLTVV.

CDR3 region: CASSPALAGGSYNEQFF. The CDR3, as DNA: TGCGCCAGCAGCCCGGCCCTAGCGGGGGGCTCCTACAATGAGCAGTTCTTC. The J gene is TRBJ2-1, the V gene TRBV5-1; 11 nucleotides line up with TRBD2. V was clipped by 4 bases and J by 0 bases; unmatched bases: 6. Per germline, CDR1 SGHRS and CDR2 YFSETQ. The CDR3 is made up of 17 amino acids. Using reference TRBV5-1 and TRBJ2-1 for the parts outside the CDR3, the full variable domain is KAGVTQTPRYLIKTRGQQVTLSCSPISGHRSVSWYQQTPGQGLQFLFEYFSETQRNKGNFPGRFSGRQFSNSRSEMNVSTLELGDSALYLCASSPALAGGSYNEQFFGPGTRLTVL.

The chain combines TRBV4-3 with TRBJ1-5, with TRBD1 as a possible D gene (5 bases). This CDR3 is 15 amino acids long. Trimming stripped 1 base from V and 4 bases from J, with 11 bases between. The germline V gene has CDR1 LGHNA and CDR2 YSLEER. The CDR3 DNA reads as TGCGCCAGCAGCCAAGGAGGGCAGGGAAATCAGCCCCAGCATTTT. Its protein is CASSQGGQGNQPQHF.

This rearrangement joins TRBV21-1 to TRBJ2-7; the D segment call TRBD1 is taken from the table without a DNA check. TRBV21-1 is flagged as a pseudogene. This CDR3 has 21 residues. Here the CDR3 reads CASSKVGSGDRGELAQNEQYF. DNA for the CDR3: TGTGCCAGCAGCAAAGTTGGGTCCGGGGACAGGGGCGAATTAGCACAAAACGAGCAGTACTTC.

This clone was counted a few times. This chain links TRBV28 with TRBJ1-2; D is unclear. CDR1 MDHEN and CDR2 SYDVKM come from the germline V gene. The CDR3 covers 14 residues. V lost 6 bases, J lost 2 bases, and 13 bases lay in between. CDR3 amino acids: CASRREDVNYGYTF. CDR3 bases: TGTGCCAGCAGGAGAGAGGACGTAAACTATGGCTACACCTTC.

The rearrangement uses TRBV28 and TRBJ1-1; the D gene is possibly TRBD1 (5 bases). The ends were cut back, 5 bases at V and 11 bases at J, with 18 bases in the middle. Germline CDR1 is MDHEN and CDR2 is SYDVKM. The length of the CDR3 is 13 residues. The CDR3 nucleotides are TGTGCCAGCAGTAACCGGGACGTAAGTACGGCTTTCTTT. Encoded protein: CASSNRDVSTAFF. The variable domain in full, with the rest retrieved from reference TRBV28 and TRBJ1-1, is DVKVTQSSRYLVKRTGEKVFLECVQDMDHENMFWYRQDPGLGLRLIYFSYDVKMKEKGDIPEGYSVSREKKERFSLILESASTNQTSMYLCASSNRDVSTAFFGQGTRLTVV.